These 18 T cell receptor beta chains originate from one sample sequenced in a study of tumor-infiltrating lymphocytes in primary liver carcinoma. From around 530 ng of total RNA, TCR beta-specific cDNA was reverse-transcribed using a constant-region primer. Three-round nested multiplex PCR performed with slightly modified ARM-PCR produced the TCR beta libraries. A C-beta reverse primer and TRBV1-TRBV30 forward primers served in each of the first two PCR rounds, at 10 cycles apiece. TCRdb re-derived calls from the multiplex PCR reads in MiXCR, one entry per CDR3 protein. The data contain around 190,000 distinct CDR3 sequences, around four fifths of them singletons. Each 20-30 mg portion of unsorted bulk tissue served as the source for co-extraction of RNA and DNA. Sequenced: tumor tissue from primary liver carcinoma. Receptors originate from a man between 35 and 55 years old with primary liver carcinoma and hepatitis B virus infection.

Points on this clonotype: A read error may produce the germline difference seen at one junction end. The V gene is TRBV6-5, the J gene TRBJ2-5; 7 nucleotides agree with TRBD2. From germline, CDR1 is MNHEY and CDR2 SVGAGI. The CDR3 runs 15 residues. The CDR3 reads CASSYPTGREETQYF. In DNA, the CDR3 is TGTGCCAGCAGTTACCCGACGGGGAGGGAAGAAACCCAGTACTTC.

As for this clonotype: A read error may produce the germline difference seen at one junction end. The chain couples TRBV11-1 to TRBJ2-1; 9 nucleotides agree with TRBD2. The CDR3 has 13 residues. Germline CDR1 and CDR2: SGHAT and FQDESV (reference sequence). CDR3: CASCAGGQNEQLF. CDR3 nucleotide sequence: TGTGCCAGCTGTGCGGGAGGGCAGAATGAGCAGCTCTTC.

This clonotype came up once. The J gene is TRBJ1-5, the V gene TRBV6-2 or TRBV6-3; D ambiguous. This CDR3 has 14 amino acids. The germline V gene encodes CDR1 MNHEY and CDR2 SVGEGT. V was cut by 6 bases and J by 4 bases, with 13 bases left in between. The CDR3 bases are TGTGCCAGCAGCCTCAACAAGAGAAATCAGCCCCAGCATTTT. Translation gives CASSLNKRNQPQHF.

With regard to this clonotype: A junction boundary mismatches the germline segment, possibly from a read error. The J gene is TRBJ2-2, the V gene TRBV4-3, with D possibly called TRBD1 or TRBD2 (5 bases each). The CDR3 is 15 amino acids. The germline V gene has CDR1 LGHNA and CDR2 YSLEER. The CDR3 sequence: CTSSQTRGITGELFF. The CDR3 DNA reads TGTACCAGCAGCCAAACCCGGGGCATAACCGGGGAGCTGTTTTTT.

Of note for this clonotype: At one end the junction does not follow the germline gene, possibly because of a read error. The chain employs TRBV7-9 and TRBJ1-1, with 7 nucleotides matching TRBD1. Germline V gene sequence: CDR1 SEHNR, CDR2 FQNEAQ (reference sequence). This CDR3 spans 14 amino acids. The CDR3 loop reads CASSLRDSDTESYF. CDR3 DNA sequence: TGTGCCAGCAGCTTACGGGACAGCGACACTGAATCTTACTTT.

On this clonotype: The CDR3 carries no conserved terminal phenylalanine or tryptophan, so it likely arises from a read error. V and J are TRBV11-1 and TRBJ2-4, with TRBD2 matching over 13 bases. Germline CDR1 reads SGHAT; CDR2 reads FQDESV (reference sequence). CDR3 length: 17 residues. After removal of 7 bases from V and 4 bases from J, the junction contained 10 bases not matched to a gene. The CDR3 DNA is TGTGCCAGCAACTTTCCCGGGACTAGCGGGACGAAAAACATTCAGTACATG. This codes for CASNFPGTSGTKNIQYM.

The chain uses TRBV12-3 or TRBV12-4 and TRBJ1-1; D unclear. The CDR3 runs 13 residues. V lost 11 bases to trimming and J lost 2 bases, with 15 bases between them. CDR3 residues: CACRIRINTEAFF. DNA for the CDR3: TGTGCCTGTAGGATTCGAATTAACACTGAAGCTTTCTTT.

Notes on this clonotype: With a much larger clone just one base away, this may be a read error. CDR3 region: CASSGRSDTGKLFF. The CDR3 nucleotides are TGCGCCAGCAGCGGGAGGTCGGACACCGGGAAGCTGTTTTTT. The V call is TRBV5-1, the J call TRBJ2-2; D is perhaps TRBD2 (6 bases). The CDR3 extends over 14 amino acids. Germline CDR1 and CDR2: SGHRS and YFSETQ.

Turning to this clonotype: A read error may account for a junction end that differs from germline. The genes are TRBV6-6 and TRBJ2-5, with D possibly called TRBD1 or TRBD2 (5 bases each). This CDR3 region has 14 residues. Germline CDR1 is MNHNY and CDR2 is SVGAGI (reference sequence). The CDR3 DNA reads TGTACCAGCAGTTTATGGGGACGTCAGGAGACCCAGTACTTC. This codes for CTSSLWGRQETQYF.

This clonotype was picked up one time. A read error may explain this, as a much larger clone is one base away. The CDR3 region has the DNA TGTGCCGCCAGTGATCACCTATCTGGGGCCAACGTCCTGACTTTC. Protein sequence: CAASDHLSGANVLTF. The chain carries TRBV24-1 and TRBJ2-6; D is uncertain. This CDR3 region has 15 residues. Germline V CDR1 and CDR2: KGHDR, SFDVKD.

The chain joins TRBV6-1 to TRBJ1-4, with D uncertain. CDR1 and CDR2 from the germline V gene are MNHNS and SASEGT. This CDR3 is built from 16 residues. Trimming removed 7 bases from V and 7 bases from J, with 22 bases in between. The CDR3 sequence is CASTADLGSLREKLFF. The CDR3 DNA is TGTGCCAGCACCGCTGACTTGGGCTCTCTACGTGAAAAACTGTTTTTT.

Points on this clonotype: Because it lacks the conserved phenylalanine or tryptophan at the end, this CDR3 is likely a read error. The DNA is left out, because the CDR3 cannot be placed on it with certainty; the CDR3 is given as TCRdb lists it. The rearrangement uses TRBV6-1 and TRBJ2-1. Termini included, the CDR3 measures 13 amino acids. CDR1 and CDR2 from the germline V gene are MNHNS and SASEGT. The CDR3: CASSIGTYNELFL.

V gene TRBV11-2 combines with J gene TRBJ2-6; the D is unclear. The CDR3 extends over 15 amino acids. Germline-derived CDR1 and CDR2 are SGHAT and FQNNGV. CDR3 bases: TGTACCACCCTGCGGCCGCGCTCCGGGGCCAACGTCCTGACTTTC. Translation gives CTTLRPRSGANVLTF. Filled out from reference TRBV11-2 and TRBJ2-6, the complete variable domain reads EAGVAQSPRYKIIEKRQSVAFWCNPISGHATLYWYQQILGQGPKLLIQFQNNGVVDDSQLPKDRFSAERLKGVDSTLKIQPAKLEDSAVYLCTTLRPRSGANVLTFGAGSRLTVL.

With respect to this clonotype: The junction departs from the called germline gene at one end, perhaps through a read error. The gene calls are TRBV20-1 and TRBJ1-1, with 10 bases aligning to TRBD1. CDR1 DFQATT and CDR2 SNEGSKA come from the germline V gene (reference sequence). There are 14 residues in the CDR3. CDR3 sequence (DNA): TGCAGTCCTAGAGTGACGACAGGGGGCCCAGAGGCTTTCTTT. Protein sequence: CSPRVTTGGPEAFF.

Details on this clonotype: One end of the junction is discordant with germline, which a read error may explain. This sequence joins TRBV5-6 and TRBJ1-1; TRBD1 matches 8 bases. CDR3 length equals 15 residues. The germline CDR1 and CDR2 sequences are SGHDT and YYEEEE. The CDR3 here is CAISTLDRGNTEAFF. The DNA for the CDR3 is TGTGCCATCAGCACCCTAGACAGGGGGAACACTGAAGCTTTCTTT.

In this sample, this clonotype turned up a few times. The conserved phenylalanine or tryptophan normally closing the CDR3 is absent here, so this likely arose from a read error. The DNA is omitted, as the CDR3 cannot be located on it reliably, and the CDR3 follows TCRdb's listing. CDR3 loop: CASSTGGTTEAFI. The chain joins TRBV6-6 to TRBJ1-1; the table's D call, TRBD1, has no DNA check behind it. The germline V gene has CDR1 MNHNY and CDR2 SVGAGI (reference sequence). The CDR3 region is 13 residues in length, termini included.

This clonotype was recorded once. One end of the junction is discordant with germline, which a read error may explain. The rearrangement links TRBV6-1 to TRBJ2-5; D may be TRBD1 or TRBD2 (5 bases each). Germline V CDR1 and CDR2: MNHNS, SASEGT. The length of the CDR3 is 19 residues. The CDR3 DNA reads as TGTGCCAGCAGTGAAGTCGAAGCCTTGGGGGACCTAATAAGGGAGACCCAGTATTTC. Translating it yields CASSEVEALGDLIRETQYF.

As to this clonotype: Relative to the germline gene, one junction end is altered; a read error may explain this. V and J are TRBV12-3 or TRBV12-4 and TRBJ2-2; D possibly corresponds to TRBD2 (7 bases). The CDR3 is 18 residues long. CDR3 region: CASGFPTGGLANTGELFF. The CDR3 bases are TGTGCCAGTGGCTTCCCCACGGGGGGCTTAGCGAACACCGGGGAGCTGTTTTTC.